The 9 T cell receptor beta chains in this list originate from one sample, sequenced in a study of blood T cells in healthy people across ages. Primers used in a second PCR of roughly 7 to 12 cycles were a sample-barcoded 5' primer and a J-beta primer mix. In TCRdb, the 5' RACE reads were re-called with MiXCR into one record per CDR3 protein. This table has around 780,000 distinct CDR3 sequences, roughly 26% appearing once. These sequences were also reported in another study, on T cells of mothers and their children.

Source material: blood. Receptors were obtained from a boy aged 5 to 17 in good health.

This clonotype has only a few counts. The V gene is TRBV6-5, the J gene TRBJ1-4; TRBD1 aligns across 9 bases. Trimming removed 4 bases from V and 6 bases from J; junction bases left unmatched: 6. Germline V CDR1 and CDR2: MNHEY, SVGAGI. The CDR3 is 15 residues long. CDR3 amino acids: CASSSPGQGHEKLFF. The CDR3 nucleotides are TGTGCCAGCAGTTCTCCGGGACAGGGTCATGAAAAACTGTTTTTT.

V gene TRBV3-1 combines with J gene TRBJ1-6; D is unclear. Germline loops: CDR1 LGHDT, CDR2 YNNKEL (reference sequence). This CDR3 is built from 13 residues. V lost 1 base, J lost 14 bases, and 12 bases lay in between. CDR3 sequence reads: CASSQGETGTLHF. CDR3 bases: TGTGCCAGCAGCCAAGGGGAGACGGGGACCCTCCACTTT. Full variable domain (rest looked up from reference TRBV3-1 and TRBJ1-6): DTAVSQTPKYLVTQMGNDKSIKCEQNLGHDTMYWYKQDSKKFLKIMFSYNNKELIINETVPNRFSPKSPDKAHLNLHINSLELGDSAVYFCASSQGETGTLHFGNGTRLTVT.

The rearrangement links TRBV28 to TRBJ2-2; D is undetermined. This CDR3 comprises 19 residues. CDR1 is MDHEN, CDR2 SYDVKM, per germline. Deletions cut 3 bases from V and 0 bases from J, with 20 bases between. CDR3 bases: TGTGCCAGCAGTTTCGACCCAGCTTTAATTACTCCGAACACCGGGGAGCTGTTTTTT. Translation gives CASSFDPALITPNTGELFF.

The chain combines TRBV4-3 with TRBJ2-7; 7 bases are a match to TRBD2. The J call may be wrong; the DNA end is better matched by TRBJ2-1. The germline V gene encodes CDR1 LGHNA and CDR2 YSLEER. The CDR3 is 15 amino acids. CDR3 loop: CASSQDGWGGNEQFF. The CDR3 DNA follows: TGCGCCAGCAGCCAAGACGGGTGGGGGGGCAATGAGCAGTTCTTC.

The V call is TRBV19, the J call TRBJ1-1, with D perhaps TRBD1 (5 bases). Trimming cost V 5 bases and J 4 bases, with 14 bases left between them. Per germline, CDR1 LNHDA and CDR2 SQIVND (reference sequence). The CDR3 is made up of 14 amino acids. In DNA, the CDR3 is TGTGCCAGTAGTCCCCGACAGTATACCACTGAAGCTTTCTTT. Its translation: CASSPRQYTTEAFF.

The chain links TRBV7-8 to TRBJ1-1, with unresolved D. This CDR3 comprises 13 residues. Germline assignment: CDR1 SGHVS and CDR2 FQNEAQ. V dropped 2 bases and J dropped 5 bases, with 9 bases sitting between them. In nucleotides, the CDR3 is TGTGCCAGCAGCTTAATGGGTCAAACTGAAGCTTTCTTT. It specifies CASSLMGQTEAFF. The variable domain in full, completed from reference TRBV7-8 and TRBJ1-1, reads GAGVSQSPRYKVAKRGQDVALRCDPISGHVSLFWYQQALGQGPEFLTYFQNEAQLDKSGLPSDRFFAERPEGSVSTLKIQRTQQEDSAVYLCASSLMGQTEAFFGQGTRLTVV.

The chain joins TRBV28 to TRBJ1-5; no clear D. The CDR3 runs to 13 residues. With 7 bases removed from V and 2 bases from J, the gap between germline ends came to 9 bases. Germline CDR1 is MDHEN and CDR2 is SYDVKM. CDR3 sequence (DNA): TGTGCCAGCACCCCGAGGGGCAATCAGCCCCAGCATTTT. Its protein product is CASTPRGNQPQHF.

The gene calls are TRBV3-1 and TRBJ2-3; no clear D gene. V lost 2 bases and J 9 bases, leaving 12 bases between the germline ends. The CDR3 runs to 13 residues. CDR1 and CDR2 from the germline V gene are LGHDT and YNNKEL (reference sequence). The CDR3 loop reads CASSQLGYRTQYF. Written as DNA, the CDR3 is TGTGCCAGCAGCCAACTAGGGTATCGCACGCAGTATTTT.

The chain is built from TRBV28 and TRBJ1-2, with a possible D match to TRBD1 (6 bases). V lost 3 bases to trimming and J lost 2 bases, with 16 bases between them. This CDR3 has 16 amino acids. Germline assignment: CDR1 MDHEN and CDR2 SYDVKM. As DNA, the CDR3 is TGTGCCAGCAGTTTGGGGCGACAGGACTTCAACTATGGCTACACCTTC. Translated, it gives CASSLGRQDFNYGYTF.